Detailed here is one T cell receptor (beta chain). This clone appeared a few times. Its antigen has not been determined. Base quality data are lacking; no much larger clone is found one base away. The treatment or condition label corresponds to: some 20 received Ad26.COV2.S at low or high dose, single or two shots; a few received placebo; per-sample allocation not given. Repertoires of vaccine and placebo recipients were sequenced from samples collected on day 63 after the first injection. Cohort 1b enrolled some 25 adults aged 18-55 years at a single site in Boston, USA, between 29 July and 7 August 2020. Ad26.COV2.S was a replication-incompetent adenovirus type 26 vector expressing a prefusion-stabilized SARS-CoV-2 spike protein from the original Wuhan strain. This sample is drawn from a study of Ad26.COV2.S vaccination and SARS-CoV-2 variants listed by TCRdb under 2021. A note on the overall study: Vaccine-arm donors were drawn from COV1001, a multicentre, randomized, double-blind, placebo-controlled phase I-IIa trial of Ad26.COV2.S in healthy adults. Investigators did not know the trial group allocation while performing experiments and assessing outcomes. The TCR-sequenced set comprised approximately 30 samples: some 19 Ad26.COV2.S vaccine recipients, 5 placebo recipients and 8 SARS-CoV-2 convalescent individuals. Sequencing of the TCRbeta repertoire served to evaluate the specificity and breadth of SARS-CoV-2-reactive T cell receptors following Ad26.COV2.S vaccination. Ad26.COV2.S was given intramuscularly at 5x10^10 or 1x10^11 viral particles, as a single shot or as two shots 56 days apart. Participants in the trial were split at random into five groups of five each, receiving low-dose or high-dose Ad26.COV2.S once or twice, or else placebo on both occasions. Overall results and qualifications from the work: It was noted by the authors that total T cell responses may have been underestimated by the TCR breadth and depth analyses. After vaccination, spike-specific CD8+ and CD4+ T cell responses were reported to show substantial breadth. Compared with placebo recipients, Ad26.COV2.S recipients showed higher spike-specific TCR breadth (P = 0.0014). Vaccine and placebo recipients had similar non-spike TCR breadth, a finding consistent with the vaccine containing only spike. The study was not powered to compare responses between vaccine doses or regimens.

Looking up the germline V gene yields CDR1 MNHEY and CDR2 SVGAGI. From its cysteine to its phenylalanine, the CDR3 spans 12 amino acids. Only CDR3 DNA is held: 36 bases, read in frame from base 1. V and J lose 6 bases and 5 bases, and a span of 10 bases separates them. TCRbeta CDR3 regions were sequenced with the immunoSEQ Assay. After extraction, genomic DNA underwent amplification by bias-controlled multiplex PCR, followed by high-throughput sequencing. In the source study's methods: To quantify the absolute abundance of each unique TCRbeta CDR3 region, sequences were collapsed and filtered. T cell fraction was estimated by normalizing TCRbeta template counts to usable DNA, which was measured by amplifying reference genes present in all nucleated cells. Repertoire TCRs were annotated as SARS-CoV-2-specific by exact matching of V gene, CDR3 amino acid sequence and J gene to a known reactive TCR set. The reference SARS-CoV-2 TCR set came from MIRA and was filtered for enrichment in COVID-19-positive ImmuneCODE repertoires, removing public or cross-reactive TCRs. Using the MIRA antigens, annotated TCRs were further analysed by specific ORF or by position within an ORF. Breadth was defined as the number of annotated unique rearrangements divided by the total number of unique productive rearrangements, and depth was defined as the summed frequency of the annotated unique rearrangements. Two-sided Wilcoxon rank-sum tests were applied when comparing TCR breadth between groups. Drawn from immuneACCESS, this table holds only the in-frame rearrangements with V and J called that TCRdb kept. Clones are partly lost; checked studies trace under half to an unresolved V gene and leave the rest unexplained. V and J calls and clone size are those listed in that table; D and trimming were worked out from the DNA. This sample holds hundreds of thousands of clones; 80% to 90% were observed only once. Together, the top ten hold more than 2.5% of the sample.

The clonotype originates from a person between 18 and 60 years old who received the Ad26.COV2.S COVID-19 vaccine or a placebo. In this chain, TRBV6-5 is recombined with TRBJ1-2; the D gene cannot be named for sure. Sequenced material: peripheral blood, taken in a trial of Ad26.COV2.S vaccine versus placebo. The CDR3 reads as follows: CASSPGVYGYTF. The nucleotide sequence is TGTGCCAGCAGCCCCGGGGTTTATGGCTACACCTTC.